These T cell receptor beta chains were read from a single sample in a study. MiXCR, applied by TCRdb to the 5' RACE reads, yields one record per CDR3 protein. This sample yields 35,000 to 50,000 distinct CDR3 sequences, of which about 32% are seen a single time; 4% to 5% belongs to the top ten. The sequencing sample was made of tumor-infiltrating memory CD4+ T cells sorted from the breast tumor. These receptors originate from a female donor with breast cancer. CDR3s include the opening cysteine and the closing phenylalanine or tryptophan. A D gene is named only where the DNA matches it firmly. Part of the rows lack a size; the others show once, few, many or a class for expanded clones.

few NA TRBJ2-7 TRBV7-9 TGTGCCAGCAGCCCAGGGACACCTTCCTACGAGCAGTACTTC CASSPGTPSYEQYF
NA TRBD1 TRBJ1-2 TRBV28 TGTGCCAGCAGTACAAACGGACAGGGGAGCCATTACTATGGCTACACCTTC CASSTNGQGSHYYGYTF
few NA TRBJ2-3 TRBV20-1 TGCAGTGCTAGAGACCGGGTGTCGCTCGCAGATACGCAGTATTTT CSARDRVSLADTQYF
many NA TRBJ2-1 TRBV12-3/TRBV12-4 TGTGCCAGCAGTCCGGAATACAATGAGCAGTTCTTC CASSPEYNEQFF
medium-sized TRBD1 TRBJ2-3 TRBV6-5 TGTGCCAGCAGTTACGCACAGGGGGCTGGAGATACGCAGTATTTT CASSYAQGAGDTQYF
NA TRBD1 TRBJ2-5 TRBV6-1 TGTGCGATCAGACCCAAGCCAGGGGGAGAGACCCAGTACTTC CAIRPKPGGETQYF
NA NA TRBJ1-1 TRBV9 TGTGCCAGCAGCTCTATCAGGGGAGGAACTGAAGCTTTCTTT CASSSIRGGTEAFF
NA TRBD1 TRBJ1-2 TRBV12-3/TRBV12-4 TGTGCCAGCAGGCCCCCGGGGACAGGGGGCGCCTATGGCTACACCTTC CASRPPGTGGAYGYTF
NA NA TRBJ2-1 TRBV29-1 TGCAGCGTTGAGGGTAATCAGAATGAGCAGTTCTTC CSVEGNQNEQFF
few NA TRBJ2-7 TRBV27 TGTGCCAGCAGTTTATCGAGTGGAGTAAACGAGCAGTACTTC CASSLSSGVNEQYF
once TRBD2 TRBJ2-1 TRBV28 TGTGCCAGCAGTTACCTAGCGGGGGAGAACAATGTGCAGTTCTTC CASSYLAGENNVQFF
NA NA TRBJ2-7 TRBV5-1 TGCGCCAGCAGTCATCCCCGGGACTCCACCACGGAGTACTTC CASSHPRDSTTEYF
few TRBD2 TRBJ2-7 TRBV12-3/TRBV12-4 TGTGCCAGCAGTTTTGGGCTAGCGGGAGTCGACACACGTTACGAGCAGTACTTC CASSFGLAGVDTRYEQYF
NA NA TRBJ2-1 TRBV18 TGTGCCAGCTCAGTCAGGGTAGGGGACAACAATGAGCAGTTCTTC CASSVRVGDNNEQFF
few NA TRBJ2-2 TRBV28 TGTGCCAGCAGTATAGGGGCGGGGGCGAAAACCGGGGAGCTGTTTTTT CASSIGAGAKTGELFF
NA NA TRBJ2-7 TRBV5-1 TGCGCCAGCGGCTCAGGATTCAACTACGAGCAGTACTTC CASGSGFNYEQYF
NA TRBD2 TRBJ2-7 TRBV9 TGTGCCAGCAGCGTAGGTGGCGGGGGGTCCGACGAGCAGTACTTC CASSVGGGGSDEQYF
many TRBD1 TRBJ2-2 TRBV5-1 TGCGCCAGCAGCTTGGATTGGTCAGGGGGTACCGGGGAGCTGTTTTTT CASSLDWSGGTGELFF
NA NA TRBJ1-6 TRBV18 TGTGCCAGCTCACCATCGAAGCAGGCTTGGTCACCCCTCCACTTT CASSPSKQAWSPLHF
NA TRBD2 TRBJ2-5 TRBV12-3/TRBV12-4 TGTGCCAGCAGGATAACTAGCGGGGGGGCCGGGGGATCGGAGACCCAGTACTTC CASRITSGGAGGSETQYF
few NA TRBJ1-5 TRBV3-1 TGTGCCAGCAGCCAAGGCGGGGGGACGCCCCAGCATTTT CASSQGGGTPQHF
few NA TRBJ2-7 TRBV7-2 TGTGCCAGCAGCCCAGACAGATACTCCTACGAGCAGTACTTC CASSPDRYSYEQYF
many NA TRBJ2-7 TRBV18 TGTGCCAGCTCACCCCGGGGCTCCTACGAGCAGTACTTC CASSPRGSYEQYF
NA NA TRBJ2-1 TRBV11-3 TGTGCCAGCAGCTTCAACCTCGGTAGAGAGCAGTTCTTC CASSFNLGREQFF
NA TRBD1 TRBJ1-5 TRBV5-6 TGTGCCAGCAGCCTTTATGTGAGACAGGGCAGTCAGCCCCAGCATTTT CASSLYVRQGSQPQHF
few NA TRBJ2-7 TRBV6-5 TGTGCCAGCAGTTACAGGCCAGTCGGGGGCTACGAGCAGTACTTC CASSYRPVGGYEQYF
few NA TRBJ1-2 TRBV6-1 TGTGCCAGCACCACCTTAACAGGGAACTATGGCTACACCTTC CASTTLTGNYGYTF
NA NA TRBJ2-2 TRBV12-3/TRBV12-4 TGTGCCAGCAGTCCCCGAGGCGGTTCGAGCACCGGGGAGCTGTTTTTT CASSPRGGSSTGELFF
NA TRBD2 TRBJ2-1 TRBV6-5 TGTGCCAGCAGTTTTAGCGGGACCAGATTCTACAATGAGCAGTTCTTC CASSFSGTRFYNEQFF
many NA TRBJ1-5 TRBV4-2 TGTGCCAGCAGCCAAGATTTAGGACCCAGCAATCAGCCCCAGCATTTT CASSQDLGPSNQPQHF
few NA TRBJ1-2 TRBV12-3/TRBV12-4 TGTGCCAGCAGACAGACTAACTATGGCTACACCTTC CASRQTNYGYTF
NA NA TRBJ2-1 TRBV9 TGTGCCAGCAGCTTAAGGGCCCTAACAGGACTGGGGAGCAATGAGCAGTTCTTC CASSLRALTGLGSNEQFF
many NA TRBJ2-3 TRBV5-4 TGTGCCAGCAGCGGTATCACAGATACGCAGTATTTT CASSGITDTQYF
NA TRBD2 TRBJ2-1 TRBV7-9 TGTGCCAGCAGCTTTTGGCGACTAGCGGGAGGCTACAATGAGCAGTTCTTC CASSFWRLAGGYNEQFF
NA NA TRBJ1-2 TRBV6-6 TGTGCCAGCGGGACTCAGAACTATGGCTACACCTTC CASGTQNYGYTF
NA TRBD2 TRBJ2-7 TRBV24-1 TGTGCCACCAGTGATCATAGGGCTAGCGGTCCCTACAAGCAGTACTTC CATSDHRASGPYKQYF
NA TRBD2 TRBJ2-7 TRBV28 TGTGCCGGCGTGGGACTAGCGGGAGGGGACTACGAGCAGTACTTC CAGVGLAGGDYEQYF
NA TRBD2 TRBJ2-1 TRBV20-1 TGCAGTGCTAGACCTTCGACTAGCCTTACTCGGAATGAGCAGTTCTTC CSARPSTSLTRNEQFF
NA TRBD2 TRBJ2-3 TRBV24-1 TGTGCCACCAGTCGTCCGGGGGGGCTGAGTACGCAGTATTTT CATSRPGGLSTQYF
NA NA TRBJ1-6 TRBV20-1 TGCAGTGCTAAAAGGAGCTCCTATAATTCACCCCTCCACTTT CSAKRSSYNSPLHF
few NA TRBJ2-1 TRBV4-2 TGTGCCAGCAGCCAAGATGAGGGGTTCCCTTACAATGAGCAGTTCTTC CASSQDEGFPYNEQFF